The clone carrying this TCR beta chain was detected once. Its target is not known. The assay covered roughly 100,000 TCR templates per sample. Libraries were prepared by immunoSEQ multiplex PCR; TCRdb keeps only in-frame clonotypes and omits some of them. This sample has some 100,000 clones, with roughly 96% found just once. This specimen belongs to a study of siplizumab effects on memory and regulatory T cells. Whole-study results and caveats: The authors mapped only a minor fraction of alloreactive clones to unstimulated subsets. In controls, around 25% of mappable alloreactive CD4+ clones were Treg-derived on average, versus 68.8% with siplizumab. The study found naive T cells seemingly more diverse than memory cells and seemingly major alloresponse contributors.

CDR1 and CDR2 (germline): SEHNR, FQNEAQ (reference sequence). Unmatched junction bases numbered 8, after V lost 1 base and J lost 6 bases. The CDR3 consists of 16 residues. The TCR comes from a human donor in good health. Sample: naive CD4+ T cells sorted from blood. The J gene is TRBJ1-4, the V gene TRBV7-9; 7 positions match TRBD1. The CDR3 DNA follows: TGTGCCAGCAGCTTAGGGTCAGGGGGGATGTATGAAAAACTGTTTTTT. This sequence encodes CASSLGSGGMYEKLFF.